The clone carrying this T cell receptor (beta chain) has just a few counts. Its antigen remains unknown. Quantitative 5'-RACE with molecular barcodes produced the TCR beta libraries. TCRdb analysed the 5' RACE reads with MiXCR anew, one entry per CDR3 protein. The sample holds 650,000 to 800,000 distinct CDR3 sequences, under 20% seen once. The sample belongs to a study of CD8 T cells in ankylosing spondylitis. Broader study findings: The study looked at matched synovial fluid samples from ankylosing spondylitis patients. Disease-linked clones were reported to be significantly enriched there. A motif in TCR beta, a set of eight highly homologous variants, appeared characteristic of ankylosing spondylitis blood. Certain motif variants had earlier appeared in reactive arthritis synovial fluid and blood. As for the disease-linked clones, they showed a CD8+ phenotype and occurred at relatively low frequencies in peripheral blood.

Germline lookup yields CDR1 SNHLY and CDR2 FYNNEI. This CDR3 contains 13 residues. The V and J ends lost 8 bases and 6 bases respectively, with 17 bases between them. The rearrangement uses TRBV2 and TRBJ2-7, with D maybe TRBD1 (6 bases). The material sequenced was blood, either unsorted or a sorted T cell fraction (not recorded which). The sequence was obtained from a male donor with ankylosing spondylitis. The CDR3 spells CASLGHLSGEQYF. In DNA, the CDR3 is TGTGCCAGCCTGGGACATTTGTCGGGCGAGCAGTACTTC.